The 25 T cell receptor beta chains below come from one sample, sequenced in a study of cytomegalovirus exposure and HLA in healthy donors. PCR primers comprised 60 Vbeta and 13 Jbeta primers. The method was immunoSEQ multiplex PCR; TCRdb's version includes in-frame clones alone and lacks a portion of them. The sample holds about 97,000 clones; roughly a tenth are singletons and the top ten take about 5%. The specimen was PBMCs. The receptors originated from a man aged 45-65 years in good health and CMV-seropositive.

The chain uses TRBV28 and TRBJ1-4; D remains ambiguous. CDR3 length: 14 residues. Trimming removed 4 bases at V and 8 bases at J, with 14 bases between. The germline V gene has CDR1 MDHEN and CDR2 SYDVKM. This chain's CDR3 is CASSSPSLSEKLFF. The CDR3 DNA reads as TGTGCCAGCAGTTCCCCCTCTTTGAGCGAAAAACTGTTTTTT.

This clone was observed a handful of times. The V gene is TRBV7-8, the J gene TRBJ2-7; TRBD1 aligns across 9 bases. Germline V gene data show CDR1 as SGHVS and CDR2 as FQNEAQ. Trimming removed 4 bases from V and 3 bases from J; junction bases left unmatched: 7. This CDR3 is built from 15 residues. The CDR3 spells CASSYPGGQGYEQYF. The CDR3 coding sequence is TGTGCCAGCAGCTACCCCGGGGGACAGGGCTACGAGCAGTACTTC.

The chain joins TRBV14 to TRBJ2-1; 7 bases map to TRBD1. Trimming removed 3 bases from V and 6 bases from J; junction bases left unmatched: 5. The germline V gene has CDR1 SGHDN and CDR2 FVKESK. The length of the CDR3 is 14 residues. In DNA form, the CDR3 reads TGTGCCAGCAGCCAGCAGGGGGTGAGCAATGAGCAGTTCTTC. This encodes CASSQQGVSNEQFF.

The rearrangement joins TRBV28 to TRBJ1-1; maybe TRBD1 (5 bases). Trimming left V 6 bases short and J 5 bases short, with 13 bases between. Germline V gene lookup returns CDR1 MDHEN and CDR2 SYDVKM. The CDR3 runs to 13 residues. Here the CDR3 reads CASRPPRGTEAFF. CDR3 coding DNA: TGTGCCAGCAGACCCCCTAGGGGTACTGAAGCTTTCTTT.

Only a few counts were recorded for this clone. The V call is TRBV27, the J call TRBJ1-5; D is ambiguous. The CDR3 extends over 14 amino acids. Germline assignment: CDR1 MNHEY and CDR2 SMNVEV (reference sequence). V lost 4 bases and J 3 bases, leaving 10 bases between the germline ends. In DNA, the CDR3 is TGTGCCAGCAGTTCCCGACGGGACAATCAGCCCCAGCATTTT. Its translation: CASSSRRDNQPQHF.

The chain recombines TRBV18 with TRBJ1-4; D gene unclear. V lost 0 bases and J lost 3, with 8 bases in between. This CDR3 spans 15 amino acids. Germline V gene sequence: CDR1 KGHSH, CDR2 LQKENI. The CDR3 sequence: CASSPPFRANEKLFF. CDR3 nucleotide sequence: TGTGCCAGCTCACCACCTTTCCGGGCTAATGAAAAACTGTTTTTT.

This clone was picked up a small number of times. This sequence joins TRBV6-5 and TRBJ1-1; D might be TRBD1 (5 bases). The CDR3 is 13 amino acids. V was trimmed by 0 bases and J by 4 bases, leaving 6 bases between them. Germline V gene lookup returns CDR1 MNHEY and CDR2 SVGAGI. The DNA for the CDR3 is TGTGCCAGCAGTTACTCTCAGGGCACTGAAGCTTTCTTT. It translates to CASSYSQGTEAFF.

This clone was found a few times. The chain couples TRBV5-1 to TRBJ2-2; 11 bases are shared with TRBD2. Germline V gene data show CDR1 as SGHRS and CDR2 as YFSETQ. Trimming cost V 4 bases and J 4 bases; bases outside gene matches: 9. This CDR3 comprises 17 residues. The CDR3 spells CASSKTSGGSGTGELFF. As DNA, the CDR3 is TGCGCCAGCAGCAAAACTAGCGGGGGTAGCGGCACCGGGGAGCTGTTTTTT.

This clone was observed a handful of times. The chain is built from TRBV18 and TRBJ2-1, with 9 positions matching TRBD1. Trimming took 0 bases from V and 7 from J; bases not matched to a gene: 7. The CDR3 contains 16 residues. CDR1 KGHSH and CDR2 LQKENI come from the germline V gene. CDR3 DNA: TGTGCCAGCTCACCACCGGGACAGGGTTTTTGGAATGAGCAGTTCTTC. Amino acids: CASSPPGQGFWNEQFF.

A few counts support this clone. V is TRBV2 and J is TRBJ2-7, with 7 bases aligning to TRBD1. Trimming took 2 bases from V and 2 from J; bases not matched to a gene: 0. The CDR3 is made up of 13 amino acids. Germline CDR1 and CDR2: SNHLY and FYNNEI. The CDR3 coding sequence is TGTGCCAGCAGTGAACAGGGGGCCTACGAGCAGTACTTC. It is translated as CASSEQGAYEQYF.

This clone was detected a few times. The rearrangement links TRBV5-1 to TRBJ2-5; TRBD2 is a possible D gene (6 bases). Per germline, CDR1 SGHRS and CDR2 YFSETQ. V was cut by 2 bases and J by 2 bases, with 7 bases left in between. The CDR3 is 13 residues long. The CDR3 spells CASSLGLQETQYF. The DNA for the CDR3 is TGCGCCAGCAGCTTAGGACTACAAGAGACCCAGTACTTC.

This clone was picked up a small number of times. Germline and junction disagree at one end, which may indicate a read error. The chain couples TRBV7-3 to TRBJ2-3, with D perhaps given as TRBD1 or TRBD2 (5 bases each). The length of the CDR3 is 16 residues. Germline CDR1 is SGHTA and CDR2 is FQGTGA. CDR3 bases: TGTGCCAGCAGTTTAACGGGGCGTCCTAGCACAGATACGCAGTATTTT. Protein: CASSLTGRPSTDTQYF.

V is TRBV11-2 and J is TRBJ2-2, with 11 bases that match TRBD2. The CDR3 length is 14 residues. V dropped 5 bases and J dropped 5; count of bases not matched to a gene: 1. Germline CDR1 is SGHAT and CDR2 is FQNNGV. The CDR3 region has the DNA TGTGCCAGCAGCAGACTAGCGGGAACCGGGGAGCTGTTTTTT. Its translation is CASSRLAGTGELFF.

This clone was seen more than once but under ten times. V usage is TRBV7-9 and J usage is TRBJ2-2, with D unresolved. The V end was cut by 4 bases, the J end by 3 bases, with 15 bases between. The CDR3 is made up of 16 amino acids. Germline loops: CDR1 SEHNR, CDR2 FQNEAQ (reference sequence). CDR3 residues: CASSYISNQYTGELFF. The CDR3 DNA is TGTGCCAGCAGCTATATCTCAAATCAGTACACCGGGGAGCTGTTTTTT.

The chain recombines TRBV27 with TRBJ2-1, with 7 bases lining up with TRBD1. Germline V CDR1 and CDR2: MNHEY, SMNVEV (reference sequence). This CDR3 region has 14 residues. After removal of 10 bases from V and 7 bases from J, the junction contained 13 bases not matched to a gene. CDR3 coding DNA: TGTGCCACCACAATGACAGGGTATGAGAATGAGCAGTTCTTC. Residues: CATTMTGYENEQFF.

The V call is TRBV9, the J call TRBJ2-3; perhaps TRBD1 as D (6 bases). The CDR3 length is 13 residues. Trimming took off 4 bases at V and 3 bases at J, with 9 bases between the two ends. CDR1 is SGDLS and CDR2 is YYNGEE in the germline V gene. The CDR3 DNA is TGTGCCAGCAGCCTGGACAGTACAGATACGCAGTATTTT. Its protein is CASSLDSTDTQYF.

The CDR3 loop is CASSLDARGQLNTEAFF. As DNA, the CDR3 is TGTGCCAGCAGCTTAGATGCCCGGGGTCAGTTGAACACTGAAGCTTTCTTT. This chain joins TRBV11-2 and TRBJ1-1; D not certain. The CDR3 consists of 17 residues. The germline V and J ends were trimmed by 0 bases and 0 bases, with 14 bases remaining between them. Per germline, CDR1 SGHAT and CDR2 FQNNGV.

This chain joins TRBV7-3 and TRBJ2-1, with TRBD2 matching 7 bases. This CDR3 is built from 13 residues. Germline values: CDR1 SGHTA, CDR2 FQGTGA. V was pared by 4 bases and J by 8 bases, with 5 bases of the junction left unmatched. The CDR3 DNA is TGTGCCAGCAGCTCCGGACTAGACCATGAGCAGTTCTTC. Protein sequence: CASSSGLDHEQFF.

This clone was observed a few times. The V and J genes are TRBV5-1 and TRBJ2-2; D call uncertain. CDR1 is SGHRS and CDR2 is YFSETQ in the germline V gene. Trimming cost V 2 bases and J 1 base, with 6 bases left between them. CDR3 length: 14 residues. As DNA, the CDR3 is TGCGCCAGCAGCTTAGACTTGAACACCGGGGAGCTGTTTTTT. It specifies CASSLDLNTGELFF.

The chain links TRBV9 to TRBJ2-7, with 10 bases aligning to TRBD1. The CDR3 consists of 14 residues. The V segment lost 4 bases and the J segment 2 bases; nucleotides outside the gene matches: 3. Germline CDR1 is SGDLS and CDR2 is YYNGEE. The CDR3 loop is CASSSGQGAYEQYF. In DNA, the CDR3 is TGTGCCAGCAGCTCCGGACAGGGGGCCTACGAGCAGTACTTC.

This clone was detected a few times. The CDR3 reads CASRKREGDHEQYF. The CDR3 DNA is TGTGCCAGCAGAAAGCGGGAGGGGGACCACGAGCAGTACTTC. The V call is TRBV7-2, the J call TRBJ2-7; 10 bases align to TRBD2. CDR1 SGHTA and CDR2 FQGNSA come from the germline V gene. Trimming cost V 6 bases and J 5 bases; bases outside gene matches: 7. CDR3 length: 14 residues.

This clone was seen more than once but under ten times. The rearrangement links TRBV28 to TRBJ2-7; 9 bases map to TRBD2. V gave up 1 base and J gave up 2 bases; unmatched junction bases: 6. CDR3 length: 16 residues. Germline loops: CDR1 MDHEN, CDR2 SYDVKM. For the CDR3, the DNA is TGTGCCAGCAGTTTATCCCTAGCGGGATTAACCTACGAGCAGTACTTC. Encoded protein: CASSLSLAGLTYEQYF.

The J gene is TRBJ1-1, the V gene TRBV5-1, with D uncertain. The CDR3 length is 13 residues. Germline V gene sequence: CDR1 SGHRS, CDR2 YFSETQ. V was cut by 3 bases and J by 5 bases, with 11 bases left in between. In nucleotides, the CDR3 is TGCGCCAGCAGCTCGACTGGAGGGACTGAAGCTTTCTTT. Residues: CASSSTGGTEAFF.

J is TRBJ1-5 and V is TRBV9, with D unresolved. Germline CDR1 is SGDLS and CDR2 is YYNGEE. CDR3 length equals 17 residues. V dropped 0 bases and J dropped 4 bases, with 17 bases sitting between them. CDR3 region: CASSVGRSGVTNQPQHF. For the CDR3, the DNA is TGTGCCAGCAGCGTAGGTAGATCGGGAGTTACGAATCAGCCCCAGCATTTT. Looking up the rest from reference TRBV9 and TRBJ1-5 gives the full variable domain: DSGVTQTPKHLITATGQRVTLRCSPRSGDLSVYWYQQSLDQGLQFLIQYYNGEERAKGNILERFSAQQFPDLHSELNLSSLELGDSALYFCASSVGRSGVTNQPQHFGDGTRLSIL.

This clone was counted only a few times. The rearrangement uses TRBV30 and TRBJ1-6; the D is unclear. Trimming stripped 2 bases from V and 7 bases from J, with 12 bases between. The CDR3 is made up of 14 amino acids. CDR1 is GTSNPN and CDR2 is SVGIG in the germline V gene (reference sequence). CDR3 nucleotides: TGTGCCTGGAGTATAGGACGGGAAAATTCACCCCTCCACTTT. Its protein is CAWSIGRENSPLHF.